What follows are 21 T cell receptor beta chains derived from one specimen sequenced in a study of somatic mutations in cytotoxic T cells in rheumatoid arthritis. Repertoires were generated with immunoSEQ multiplex PCR, while TCRdb's copy carries only in-frame clones and drops some. Seen here are about 36,000 clones, approximately 80% observed once, and the top ten hold about 3.2%. Source material: CD8+ T cells sorted from blood. The receptors originated from a man aged 35-49 years in good health.

CDR3 nucleotide sequence: TGTGCCAGCAGTTCGGACAGGGTCGTCACCGGGGAGCTGTTTTTT. This gives the protein CASSSDRVVTGELFF. The V gene is TRBV6-6, the J gene TRBJ2-2; 8 bases map to TRBD1. CDR1 and CDR2 (germline): MNHNY, SVGAGI (reference sequence). The CDR3 runs to 15 residues. With 4 bases clipped from V and 4 bases from J, the junction kept 5 bases outside the gene matches.

V usage is TRBV2 and J usage is TRBJ2-5, with D unresolved. The germline V and J ends were trimmed by 1 base and 4 bases, with 7 bases remaining between them. This CDR3 has 13 residues. Germline loops: CDR1 SNHLY, CDR2 FYNNEI. CDR3 sequence (DNA): TGTGCCAGCAGTGAAGTTCCTGGAGAGACCCAGTACTTC. Protein sequence: CASSEVPGETQYF.

The rearrangement uses TRBV9 and TRBJ2-1; 9 positions match TRBD2. This CDR3 contains 17 residues. V was clipped by 4 bases and J by 2 bases; unmatched bases: 10. Germline CDR1 reads SGDLS; CDR2 reads YYNGEE. The CDR3 DNA is TGTGCCAGCAGCCCCAGTGGTAGCGGGAGTCCCTACAATGAGCAGTTCTTC. As protein: CASSPSGSGSPYNEQFF.

The gene calls are TRBV10-3 and TRBJ2-7; 7 bases map to TRBD2. The CDR3 extends over 18 amino acids. V shed 4 bases, J shed 0 bases, and the junction held 15 bases outside the gene matches. The V gene's germline CDR1 is ENHRY and CDR2 SYGVKD. The CDR3 bases are TGTGCCATCAGTGGGGGGGGTGTGGGGTCCGGTAGCTCCTACGAGCAGTACTTC. Its protein is CAISGGGVGSGSSYEQYF.

The chain is built from TRBV6-5 and TRBJ2-3; D is unresolved. V shed 6 bases and J shed 3 bases, with 10 bases lying between them. Germline CDR1 MNHEY, CDR2 SVGAGI. The CDR3 is made up of 13 amino acids. DNA of the CDR3: TGTGCCAGCAGGGGGAAGGTAACAGATACGCAGTATTTT. It specifies CASRGKVTDTQYF.

The chain recombines TRBV4-1 with TRBJ2-5, with 9 bases lining up with TRBD1. The CDR3 totals 18 residues. In germline, CDR1 is MGHRA, CDR2 YSYEKL. Losses at the gene ends were 0 bases for V and 2 bases for J; bases not matched to a gene: 10. CDR3 bases: TGCGCCAGCAGCCAAGAAGGGACAGGGACCCTCGTGCAAGAGACCCAGTACTTC. It yields the protein CASSQEGTGTLVQETQYF.

The genes are TRBV4-1 and TRBJ2-2; 11 bases agree with TRBD2. The germline V gene has CDR1 MGHRA and CDR2 YSYEKL. V shed 2 bases and J 7 bases; nucleotides not matched to a gene: 9. The length of the CDR3 is 17 residues. The CDR3 sequence: CASSQRLAGTLDGELFF. The CDR3 region has the DNA TGCGCCAGCAGCCAAAGACTAGCGGGAACTTTAGACGGGGAGCTGTTTTTT.

This sequence joins TRBV28 and TRBJ2-1; D unresolved. CDR3 length: 11 amino acids. Trimming removed 8 bases from V and 3 bases from J, with 5 bases in between. CDR1 and CDR2 (germline): MDHEN, SYDVKM. The CDR3 is CASGLYNEQFF. CDR3 coding DNA: TGTGCCAGCGGCCTCTACAATGAGCAGTTCTTC.

V gene TRBV9 combines with J gene TRBJ2-7; D unresolved. The V gene lost 3 bases and the J gene lost 0 bases, with 10 bases spanning the gap. Germline CDR1 SGDLS, CDR2 YYNGEE. CDR3 length: 14 residues. CDR3 residues: CASSDAADSYEQYF. CDR3 DNA sequence: TGTGCCAGCAGCGATGCGGCGGACTCCTACGAGCAGTACTTC.

The chain carries TRBV5-6 and TRBJ1-2; D not resolved. This CDR3 has 14 residues. V was shortened by 2 bases and J by 6 bases, with 14 bases between the two germline ends. Germline CDR1 reads SGHDT; CDR2 reads YYEEEE. In DNA form, the CDR3 reads TGTGCCAGCAGCTTAATGATCGCGCGGGATGGCTACACCTTC. This sequence encodes CASSLMIARDGYTF.

The CDR3 bases are TGTGCCAGCAGCTTAGGCCTGTCAGGGGAGCTGTTTTTT. Amino acid sequence: CASSLGLSGELFF. The rearrangement links TRBV13 to TRBJ2-2; no clear D gene. Germline CDR1 PRHDT, CDR2 FYEKMQ (reference sequence). V was pared by 0 bases and J by 8 bases, with 7 bases between. The CDR3 length is 13 residues.

This clone occurred once. The chain links TRBV12-5 to TRBJ2-5; TRBD2 aligns across 8 bases. Trimming at V came to 6 bases and at J to 2 bases, leaving 8 bases not matched to a gene. CDR1 and CDR2 (germline): LGHNT, FRNRAP. This CDR3 comprises 15 residues. The CDR3 loop is CASGPAGEGQETQYF. The CDR3 nucleotides read TGTGCTAGTGGCCCAGCGGGAGAAGGACAAGAGACCCAGTACTTC.

V and J are TRBV7-9 and TRBJ1-4; 9 bases line up with TRBD1. From germline, CDR1 is SEHNR and CDR2 FQNEAQ (reference sequence). This CDR3 spans 17 amino acids. V lost 3 bases to trimming and J lost 4 bases; unmatched junction nucleotides: 9. The CDR3 nucleotides read TGTGCCAGCAGCTTCCACTGGGACAGGGAGGATAATGAAAAACTGTTTTTT. It is translated as CASSFHWDREDNEKLFF.

This rearrangement joins TRBV7-2 to TRBJ2-1; 8 bases map to TRBD1. This CDR3 is built from 14 residues. J was trimmed by 8 bases and V by 5 bases; bases with no gene match: 8. Germline CDR1 reads SGHTA; CDR2 reads FQGNSA. CDR3 region: CASSPRQGKHEQFF. The CDR3 region has the DNA TGTGCCAGCAGCCCCCGACAGGGGAAGCATGAGCAGTTCTTC.

This chain links TRBV11-2 with TRBJ2-7; 8 bases align to TRBD2. Looked up from germline, CDR1 is SGHAT and CDR2 is FQNNGV. This CDR3 is built from 16 residues. J was trimmed by 0 bases and V by 4 bases; bases with no gene match: 8. CDR3 sequence reads: CASSSISGGSSYEQYF. CDR3 DNA sequence: TGTGCCAGCAGCTCTATCAGCGGGGGTAGCTCCTACGAGCAGTACTTC.

The gene calls are TRBV19 and TRBJ2-1; tentative D call: TRBD2 (7 bases). This CDR3 is 16 amino acids long. Germline V CDR1 and CDR2: LNHDA, SQIVND (reference sequence). V was trimmed by 5 bases and J by 0 bases, leaving 14 bases between them. The CDR3 region is CASSWLADSSYNEQFF. The CDR3 nucleotides read TGTGCCAGTAGTTGGCTAGCGGACAGCTCCTACAATGAGCAGTTCTTC.

The chain links TRBV6-6 to TRBJ2-3; D not certain. This CDR3 contains 11 residues. The germline V gene encodes CDR1 MNHNY and CDR2 SVGAGI (reference sequence). Trimming took 6 bases from V and 3 from J, leaving 4 bases between them. The CDR3 DNA is TGTGCCAGCAGCTTGACAGATACGCAGTATTTT. This sequence encodes CASSLTDTQYF.

CDR3 region: CASSLRDNEQFF. CDR3 nucleotide sequence: TGTGCCAGCAGCCTTAGGGACAATGAGCAGTTCTTC. The V call is TRBV5-6, the J call TRBJ2-1, with D unclear. Per germline, CDR1 SGHDT and CDR2 YYEEEE. V gave up 4 bases and J gave up 5 bases, with 7 bases separating them. This CDR3 comprises 12 residues.

This rearrangement joins TRBV4-1 to TRBJ2-7; D may be TRBD1 (6 bases). CDR3 length: 15 amino acids. V gave up 0 bases and J gave up 0 bases, with 9 bases separating them. The germline CDR1 and CDR2 sequences are MGHRA and YSYEKL. CDR3 sequence (DNA): TGCGCCAGCAGCCAAGATCGGACAGTCTCCTACGAGCAGTACTTC. It codes for CASSQDRTVSYEQYF.

The chain links TRBV4-3 to TRBJ2-1; 10 bases are shared with TRBD2. The CDR3 sequence is 18 residues long. J gave up 7 bases and V 0 bases, and 12 bases lay outside the gene matches. The V gene's germline CDR1 is LGHNA and CDR2 YSLEER. CDR3 protein: CASSQEFGAGGPINEQFF. The DNA of the CDR3 is TGCGCCAGCAGCCAAGAGTTCGGAGCGGGAGGGCCCATTAATGAGCAGTTCTTC.

The chain employs TRBV27 and TRBJ1-1; D remains unclear. This CDR3 region has 16 residues. Germline assignment: CDR1 MNHEY and CDR2 SMNVEV (reference sequence). V lost 3 bases to trimming and J lost 1 base, with 15 bases between them. CDR3 DNA: TGTGCCAGCAGTTTGGCCGCGGGGAATTGGAACACTGAAGCTTTCTTT. Protein product: CASSLAAGNWNTEAFF.